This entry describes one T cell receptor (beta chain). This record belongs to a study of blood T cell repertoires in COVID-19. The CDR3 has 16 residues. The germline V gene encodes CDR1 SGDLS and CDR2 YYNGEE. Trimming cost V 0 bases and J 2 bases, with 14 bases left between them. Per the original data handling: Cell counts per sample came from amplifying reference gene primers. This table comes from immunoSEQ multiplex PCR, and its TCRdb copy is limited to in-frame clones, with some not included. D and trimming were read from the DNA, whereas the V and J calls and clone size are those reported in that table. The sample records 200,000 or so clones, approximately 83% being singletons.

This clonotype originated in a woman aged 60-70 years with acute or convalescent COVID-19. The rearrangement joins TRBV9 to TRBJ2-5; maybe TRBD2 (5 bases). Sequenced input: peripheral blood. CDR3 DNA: TGTGCCAGCAGCGTAGCAACGGACTTAGGTCAAGAGACCCAGTACTTC. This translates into CASSVATDLGQETQYF.